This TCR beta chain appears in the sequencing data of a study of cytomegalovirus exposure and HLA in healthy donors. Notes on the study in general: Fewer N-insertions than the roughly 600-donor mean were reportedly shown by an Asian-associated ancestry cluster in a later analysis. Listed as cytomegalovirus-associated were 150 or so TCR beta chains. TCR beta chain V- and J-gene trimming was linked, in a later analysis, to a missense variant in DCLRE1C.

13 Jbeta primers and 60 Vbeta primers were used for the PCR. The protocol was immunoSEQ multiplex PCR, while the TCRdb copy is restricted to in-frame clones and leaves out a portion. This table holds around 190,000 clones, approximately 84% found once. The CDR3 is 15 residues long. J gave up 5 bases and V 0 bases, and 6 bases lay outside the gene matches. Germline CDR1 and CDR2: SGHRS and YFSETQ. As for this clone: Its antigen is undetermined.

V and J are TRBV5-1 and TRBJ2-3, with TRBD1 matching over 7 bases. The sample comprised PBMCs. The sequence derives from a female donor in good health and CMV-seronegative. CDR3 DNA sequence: TGCGCCAGCAGCTTGGTAGGGGGCAACGGAGATACGCAGTATTTT. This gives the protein CASSLVGGNGDTQYF.